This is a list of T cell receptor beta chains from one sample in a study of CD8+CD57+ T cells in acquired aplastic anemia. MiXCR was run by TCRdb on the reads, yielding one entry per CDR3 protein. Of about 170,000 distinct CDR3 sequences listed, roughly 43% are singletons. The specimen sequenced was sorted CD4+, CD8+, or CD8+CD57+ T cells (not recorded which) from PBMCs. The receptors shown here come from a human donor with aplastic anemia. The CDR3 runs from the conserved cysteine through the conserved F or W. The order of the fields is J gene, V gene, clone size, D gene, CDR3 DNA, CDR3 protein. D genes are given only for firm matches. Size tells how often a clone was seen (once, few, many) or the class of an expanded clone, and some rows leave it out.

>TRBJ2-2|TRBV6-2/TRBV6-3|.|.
TGTGCCAGCAGGGACTGGGCAGGGGAAGGTACCGGGGAGCTGTTTTTT
CASRDWAGEGTGELFF
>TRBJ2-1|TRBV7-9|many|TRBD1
TGTGCCAGCAGCCCTACCGGGACAGGGGGCTCATCTGAGCAGTTCTTC
CASSPTGTGGSSEQFF
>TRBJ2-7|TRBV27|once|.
TGTGCCACCAGGGGGATAGCGGAATTCCGGGAGTACTTC
CATRGIAEFREYF
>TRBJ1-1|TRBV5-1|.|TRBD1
TGCGCCAGCAGCTCCGGGACAGGGGTTTTGGACACTGAAGCTTTCTTT
CASSSGTGVLDTEAFF
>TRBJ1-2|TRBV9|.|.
TGTGCCTGCAGCGTAGATTCTTGGACGGTCTATGGCTATACCTTC
CACSVDSWTVYGYTF
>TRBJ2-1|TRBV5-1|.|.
TGCGCCAGCACTCCCGGGTACAATGAGCAGTTCTTC
CASTPGYNEQFF
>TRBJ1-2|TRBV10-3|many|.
TGTGCCGTTTCCAGGGACGGGGGCTATGGCTACACCTTC
CAVSRDGGYGYTF
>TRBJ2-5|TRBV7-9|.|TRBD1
TGTGCCAGTAGTATCGAGGGACAGCGCCAAGAGACCCAGTACTTC
CASSIEGQRQETQYF
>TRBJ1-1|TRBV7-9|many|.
TGTGCCAGCAGCTTCAAGGGACGGACTGAAGCTTTCTTT
CASSFKGRTEAFF
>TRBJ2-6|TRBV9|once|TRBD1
TGTGCCAGCAGCGTAGTAGGGACAGGCTTAAGCTCTGGGGCCAACGTCCTGACTTTC
CASSVVGTGLSSGANVLTF
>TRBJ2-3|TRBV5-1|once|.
TGCGCCAGCAGCTCCGGACTGTCGTACACAGATACGCAGTATTTT
CASSSGLSYTDTQYF
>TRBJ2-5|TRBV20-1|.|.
TGCAGTGCGGGGGCCGCAAAGAAGACCCAGTACTTC
CSAGAAKKTQYF
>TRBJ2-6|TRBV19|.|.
TGTGCCAGTAGACAGCGTTCTGGGGCCAACGTCCTGACTTTC
CASRQRSGANVLTF
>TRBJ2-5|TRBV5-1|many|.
TGCGCCAGCAGCTTGGGCAAAGAGACCCAGTACTTC
CASSLGKETQYF
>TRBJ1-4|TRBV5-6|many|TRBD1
TGTGCCAGCAGCAGGACAGGGGTGACTAATGAAAAACTGTTTTTT
CASSRTGVTNEKLFF
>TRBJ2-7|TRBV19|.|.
TGTGCCAGTAGTACCGGTGGCAACTCCTACGAGCAGTACTTC
CASSTGGNSYEQYF
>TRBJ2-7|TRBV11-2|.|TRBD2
TGTGCCAGCAGGAGATTAGCGGGGGCCTACGGGCAGTACTTC
CASRRLAGAYGQYF
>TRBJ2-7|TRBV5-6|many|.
TGTGCCAGCAGCTTTCGGGGGAGGTACGAGCAGTACTTC
CASSFRGRYEQYF
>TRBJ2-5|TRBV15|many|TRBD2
TGTGCCACCAGCTGGATAGCGGGAGAGACCCAGTACTTC
CATSWIAGETQYF
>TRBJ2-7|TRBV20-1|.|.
TGCAGTGCTAGGGACCCCCCCCTCGACGAGCAGTACTTC
CSARDPPLDEQYF
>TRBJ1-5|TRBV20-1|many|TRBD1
TGCAGTGCTAGTCTTCCCGGGACAGGGGGCCGACAGCCCCAGCATTTT
CSASLPGTGGRQPQHF
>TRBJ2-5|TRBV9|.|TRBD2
TGTGCCAGCAGTTTTACCCCCGGGACTAGCGGAGAGACCCAGTACTTC
CASSFTPGTSGETQYF
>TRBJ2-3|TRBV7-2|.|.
TGTGCCAGCAGCTTATGGTCCCGGGAGACAGATACGCAGTATTTT
CASSLWSRETDTQYF
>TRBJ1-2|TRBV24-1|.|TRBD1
TGTGCCACCAGTGAGTCAGGGACAGGGGGCGAGACCTTC
CATSESGTGGETF
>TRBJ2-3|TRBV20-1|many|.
TGCAGTGCAACCCTGGGGCTAGCGATCGTTTTAGGCACAGATACGCAGTATTTT
CSATLGLAIVLGTDTQYF
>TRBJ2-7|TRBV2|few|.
TGTGCCAGCTACCCGACCAGGGTGGCCTTCTACGAGCAGTACTTC
CASYPTRVAFYEQYF
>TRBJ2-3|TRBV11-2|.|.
TGTGCCAGCAGCTTCCGGAGTCGTCAAACGCAGTATTTT
CASSFRSRQTQYF
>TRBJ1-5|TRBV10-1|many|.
TGCGCCAGCAGTGAGTCGGTTTCAGGGAATCAGCCCCAGCATTTT
CASSESVSGNQPQHF
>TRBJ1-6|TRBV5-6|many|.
TGTGCCAGCAGCCCACCCAGGGCTCGGGATTCACCCCTCCACTTT
CASSPPRARDSPLHF
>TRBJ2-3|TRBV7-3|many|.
TGTGCCAGCAGCCTCCCGGGCGCGGGTCTATCCACAGATACGCAGTATTTT
CASSLPGAGLSTDTQYF
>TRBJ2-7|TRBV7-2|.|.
TGTGCCAGCAGCTTACTTTCGCGATACGAGCAGTACTTC
CASSLLSRYEQYF
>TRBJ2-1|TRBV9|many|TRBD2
TGTGCCAGCAATCTTCGGGGGGGTATTCACAATGAGCAGTTCTTC
CASNLRGGIHNEQFF
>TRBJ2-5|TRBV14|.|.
TGTGCCAGCAGCCAAATGGCAGACAGTCGCCAAGAGACCCAGTACTTC
CASSQMADSRQETQYF
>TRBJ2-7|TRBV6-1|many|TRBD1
TGTGCCAGCAGTTTCCGGGACAGGGGAATTTACGAGCAGTACTTC
CASSFRDRGIYEQYF
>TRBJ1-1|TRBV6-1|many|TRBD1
TGTGCCAGCAGTACGAGGGGGACAGGGGGAAGGGAGGACACTGAAGCTTTCTTT
CASSTRGTGGREDTEAFF
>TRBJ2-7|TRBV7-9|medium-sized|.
TGTGCCAGCAGCCGAGGGTACGAGCAGTACTTC
CASSRGYEQYF
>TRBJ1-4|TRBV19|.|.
TGTGCCAGTACTCGGAATGAAAAACTGTTTTTT
CASTRNEKLFF
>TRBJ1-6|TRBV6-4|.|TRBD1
TGTGCCAGCAGTGAAGTGGAACAGGGGGATTCACCCCTCCACTTT
CASSEVEQGDSPLHF
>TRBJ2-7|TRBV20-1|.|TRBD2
TGCGGGGGGGTCGTGGGCTCCTACGAGCAGTACTTC
CGGVVGSYEQYF
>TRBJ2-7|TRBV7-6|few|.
TGTGCCAGCAGCTTGACCCAGGACGAGCAGTACTTC
CASSLTQDEQYF
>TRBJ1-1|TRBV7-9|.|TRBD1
TGTGCCAGCAGCCCCGACAGGGGGGGAGTCACTGAAGCTTTCTTT
CASSPDRGGVTEAFF
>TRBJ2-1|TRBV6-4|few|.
TGTGCCAGCAGTGACCACCCAGTCTCCTACGATGAGCAGTTCTTC
CASSDHPVSYDEQFF
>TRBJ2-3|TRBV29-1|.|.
TGCAGCGTTAAAGGGCCAACAGATACGCAGTATTTT
CSVKGPTDTQYF
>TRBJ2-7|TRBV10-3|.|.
TGTGCCACCCAAAACACGGACTACGAGCAGTACTTC
CATQNTDYEQYF
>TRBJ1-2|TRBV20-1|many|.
TGCAGTGCCAGAGGTGGGGCAGCCGGCTATGGCTACACCTTC
CSARGGAAGYGYTF
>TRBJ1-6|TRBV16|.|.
TGTGCCAGCAGCCAAACGACCACCTATAATTCACCCCTCCACTTT
CASSQTTTYNSPLHF
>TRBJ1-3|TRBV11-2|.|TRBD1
TGTGCCAGCAGCCGGGACCGGACAGGGAGCCCTGGAAACACCATATATTTT
CASSRDRTGSPGNTIYF
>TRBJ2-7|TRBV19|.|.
TGTGCCAGTGGGCTTGGGGGGAGCTACGAGCAGTACTTC
CASGLGGSYEQYF
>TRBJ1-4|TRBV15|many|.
TGTGCCACCAGCCCTAGGGGCTTGAGTGGACAGAACAATGAAAAACTGTTTTTT
CATSPRGLSGQNNEKLFF
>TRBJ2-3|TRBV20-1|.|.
TGCAGTGGGGGGGGGCCTAGCACAGATACGCAGTATTTT
CSGGGPSTDTQYF
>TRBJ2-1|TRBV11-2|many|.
TGTGCCAGCAGCCTGGACGGTAATGAGCAGTTCTTC
CASSLDGNEQFF
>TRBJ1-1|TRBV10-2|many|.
TGCGCCAGCAGTGAGTCAGGAATGACTGAAGCTTTCTTT
CASSESGMTEAFF